These 28 T cell receptor beta chains originate from one sample sequenced in a study of blood T cell repertoires in COVID-19. Sequenced by immunoSEQ multiplex PCR; TCRdb stores in-frame clones only, minus some. Of 150,000 to 200,000 clones in the sample, around 89% are singletons; the top ten hold less than 2%. Sequencing was performed on peripheral blood. The source of these receptors is a man younger than 35 who had recovered from COVID-19.

This clone was seen a handful of times. The chain combines TRBV27 with TRBJ2-5; 12 bases map to TRBD2. The CDR3 length is 15 residues. CDR1 is MNHEY, CDR2 SMNVEV, per germline (reference sequence). The ends lost 3 bases at V and 5 bases at J; junction bases unmatched: 4. This CDR3 reads CASSLGLAGGETQYF. The DNA of the CDR3 is TGTGCCAGCAGTTTGGGGCTAGCGGGAGGGGAGACCCAGTACTTC.

This chain uses TRBV11-2 with TRBJ2-1, with 7 bases fitting TRBD1. Germline CDR1 and CDR2: SGHAT and FQNNGV. Trimming cost V 4 bases and J 12 bases; bases outside gene matches: 6. The CDR3 runs to 12 residues. CDR3 in amino acids: CASSSSQGWQFF. Here the CDR3 DNA reads TGTGCCAGCAGCTCATCACAGGGGTGGCAGTTCTTC.

V usage is TRBV5-1 and J usage is TRBJ1-6, with no clear D. V shed 2 bases and J shed 7 bases, with 10 bases lying between them. CDR3 length: 14 amino acids. Per germline, CDR1 SGHRS and CDR2 YFSETQ. This chain's CDR3 is CASSFPGNNSPLHF. The CDR3, as DNA: TGCGCCAGCAGCTTCCCGGGGAACAATTCACCCCTCCACTTT.

The chain carries TRBV4-1 and TRBJ2-6; no definite D call. CDR3 length: 14 residues. Germline lookup yields CDR1 MGHRA and CDR2 YSYEKL. Trimming stripped 3 bases from V and 0 bases from J, with 3 bases between. CDR3 nucleotide sequence: TGCGCCAGCAGCCAGAGCTCTGGGGCCAACGTCCTGACTTTC. Amino acids: CASSQSSGANVLTF.

Comments on this clone: Other nucleotide sequences in the sample specify the same CDR3. The chain couples TRBV27 to TRBJ1-5, with a possible D match to TRBD1 (6 bases). Per germline, CDR1 MNHEY and CDR2 SMNVEV (reference sequence). The V end was cut by 2 bases, the J end by 3 bases, with 8 bases between. This CDR3 is 14 amino acids long. In DNA form, the CDR3 reads TGTGCCAGCAGTTTACAGGGGTCCAATCAGCCCCAGCATTTT. As protein: CASSLQGSNQPQHF.

The V and J genes are TRBV5-4 and TRBJ1-1; D perhaps matches TRBD1 (5 bases). Germline V CDR1 and CDR2: SGHNT, YYREEE (reference sequence). The CDR3 consists of 14 residues. V lost 3 bases and J 1 base, leaving 10 bases between the germline ends. The CDR3 DNA reads as TGTGCCAGCAGCTCCCGGGGGGAGAACACTGAAGCTTTCTTT. Translating gives CASSSRGENTEAFF.

V gene TRBV15 combines with J gene TRBJ1-1; 8 bases match TRBD1. The CDR3 is 17 amino acids. The trim removed 1 base at V and 0 bases at J, leaving 7 bases unmatched. In germline, CDR1 is LNHNV, CDR2 YYDKDF (reference sequence). The CDR3 bases are TGTGCCACCAGCAGAGGTCTATCGACAGGGGTGAACACTGAAGCTTTCTTT. The encoded protein is CATSRGLSTGVNTEAFF.

This clone was seen once. The rearrangement joins TRBV3-1 (or the pseudogene TRBV3-2) to TRBJ2-3, with 11 bases fitting TRBD2. The length of the CDR3 is 17 residues. Germline V gene data show CDR1 as LGHDT and CDR2 as YNNKEL (reference sequence). With 6 bases clipped from V and 1 base from J, the junction kept 9 bases outside the gene matches. The CDR3 coding sequence is TGTGCCAGCAGTCCACTAGCGGGAGTCGGGGGCACAGATACGCAGTATTTT. As protein: CASSPLAGVGGTDTQYF.

The chain carries TRBV7-8 and TRBJ1-6, with 7 bases that match TRBD1. The length of the CDR3 is 17 residues. CDR1 is SGHVS, CDR2 FQNEAQ, per germline. Trimming at V came to 5 bases and at J to 7 bases, leaving 14 bases not matched to a gene. CDR3 region: CASSKDLQGKGNSPLHF. CDR3 in DNA: TGTGCCAGCAGCAAAGATTTACAGGGGAAGGGGAATTCACCCCTCCACTTT. Full variable domain (missing parts from reference TRBV7-8 and TRBJ1-6): GAGVSQSPRYKVAKRGQDVALRCDPISGHVSLFWYQQALGQGPEFLTYFQNEAQLDKSGLPSDRFFAERPEGSVSTLKIQRTQQEDSAVYLCASSKDLQGKGNSPLHFGNGTRLTVT.

The chain links TRBV29-1 to TRBJ1-2; D gene uncertain. The CDR3 is 12 amino acids. Germline V gene sequence: CDR1 SQVTM, CDR2 ANQGSEA. Deletions cut 3 bases from V and 4 bases from J, with 9 bases between. CDR3 coding DNA: TGCAGCGTTGACAACGTAGTCTATGGCTACACCTTC. It specifies CSVDNVVYGYTF.

This clone was counted once. The chain couples TRBV3-1 (or the pseudogene TRBV3-2) to TRBJ2-1; 10 bases align to TRBD2. Germline CDR1 LGHDT, CDR2 YNNKEL (reference sequence). The CDR3 is made up of 15 amino acids. Germline trimming cut 4 bases from V and 4 bases from J; bases unmatched to any gene: 4. CDR3 protein: CASSPRTSGYNEQFF. The CDR3 coding sequence is TGTGCCAGCAGCCCCCGGACTAGCGGATACAATGAGCAGTTCTTC.

The chain has TRBV6-1 and TRBJ2-7; D is ambiguous. Trimming left V 1 base short and J 1 base short, with 11 bases between. CDR1 and CDR2 from the germline V gene are MNHNS and SASEGT. CDR3 size: 15 residues. The CDR3 nucleotides are TGTGCCAGCAGTGAAGGAGGAATCGGGTCCTACGAGCAGTACTTC. Amino acids: CASSEGGIGSYEQYF.

The chain uses TRBV9 and TRBJ2-7, with D maybe TRBD2 (5 bases). This CDR3 spans 14 amino acids. Deletions cut 1 base from V and 1 base from J, with 9 bases between. CDR1 SGDLS and CDR2 YYNGEE come from the germline V gene. The CDR3 coding sequence is TGTGCCAGCAGCGTAACGCCGGGGTCCTACGAGCAGTACTTC. Translated, it gives CASSVTPGSYEQYF. Supplemented by reference TRBV9 and TRBJ2-7, the full variable domain reads DSGVTQTPKHLITATGQRVTLRCSPRSGDLSVYWYQQSLDQGLQFLIQYYNGEERAKGNILERFSAQQFPDLHSELNLSSLELGDSALYFCASSVTPGSYEQYFGPGTRLTVT.

The chain has TRBV7-8 and TRBJ2-7; 9 positions agree with TRBD2. CDR3 length: 15 amino acids. Trimming removed 0 bases from V and 3 bases from J; junction bases left unmatched: 3. Germline V CDR1 and CDR2: SGHVS, FQNEAQ. The CDR3 nucleotides are TGTGCCAGCAGCTTAGCCGGGACTAGCAGCTACGAGCAGTACTTC. Its translation is CASSLAGTSSYEQYF.

The genes are TRBV6-2 or TRBV6-3 and TRBJ2-2, with 7 bases lining up with TRBD1. V lost 4 bases to trimming and J lost 6 bases; unmatched junction nucleotides: 8. Germline assignment: CDR1 MNHEY and CDR2 SVGEGT. The length of the CDR3 is 15 residues. CDR3 in DNA: TGTGCCAGCAGTTTCAGGGGGAATTTGGCCGGGGAGCTGTTTTTT. Translated: CASSFRGNLAGELFF.

The chain joins TRBV3-1 (or the pseudogene TRBV3-2) to TRBJ2-5; TRBD1 is a possible D gene (5 bases). CDR3 length: 13 amino acids. Germline CDR1 reads LGHDT; CDR2 reads YNNKEL (reference sequence). V dropped 4 bases and J dropped 4 bases, with 10 bases sitting between them. The CDR3 DNA reads TGTGCCAGCAGCCCTCCTAGGGGAGAGACCCAGTACTTC. Its translation is CASSPPRGETQYF.

This chain joins TRBV28 and TRBJ2-7; the D gene is possibly TRBD1 (5 bases). The length of the CDR3 is 15 residues. CDR1 and CDR2 (germline): MDHEN, SYDVKM. Between the trimmed V and J ends, which lost 6 bases and 2 bases, there was a span of 17 bases. The DNA of the CDR3 is TGTGCCAGCAGCCTAACAGACAGCTTTCCCTACGAGCAGTACTTC. Amino acid sequence: CASSLTDSFPYEQYF.

This chain uses TRBV7-8 with TRBJ2-3; D not certain. The V and J ends lost 10 bases and 6 bases respectively, with 17 bases between them. CDR3 length equals 13 residues. The germline gives CDR1 SGHVS, CDR2 FQNEAQ. The CDR3 is CATTSQASDTQYF. The CDR3 DNA is TGTGCCACCACTTCTCAGGCCTCTGATACGCAGTATTTT. The variable domain in full, completed from reference TRBV7-8 and TRBJ2-3, reads GAGVSQSPRYKVAKRGQDVALRCDPISGHVSLFWYQQALGQGPEFLTYFQNEAQLDKSGLPSDRFFAERPEGSVSTLKIQRTQQEDSAVYLCATTSQASDTQYFGPGTRLTVL.

V and J are TRBV7-2 and TRBJ1-1; TRBD1 matches 8 bases. The germline CDR1 and CDR2 sequences are SGHTA and FQGNSA. This CDR3 is built from 15 residues. V was pared by 5 bases and J by 4 bases, with 9 bases of the junction left unmatched. Here the CDR3 reads CASSDRGQRFTEAFF. The CDR3 bases are TGTGCCAGCAGCGACAGGGGACAGCGGTTCACTGAAGCTTTCTTT.

V gene TRBV5-1 combines with J gene TRBJ2-7, with 7 bases matching TRBD1. Trimming cost V 3 bases and J 5 bases; bases outside gene matches: 38. The CDR3 is 24 residues long. Germline V gene lookup returns CDR1 SGHRS and CDR2 YFSETQ. CDR3 nucleotide sequence: TGCGCCAGCAGCTCCTACCCGGGACAGCTAGCCGAGGATGGGATTGTCCGTTCGGTCCACGAGCAGTACTTC. The encoded protein is CASSSYPGQLAEDGIVRSVHEQYF.

This clone has only a few counts. The V call is TRBV28, the J call TRBJ1-5, with D unclear. The CDR3 consists of 12 residues. Germline values: CDR1 MDHEN, CDR2 SYDVKM. V was trimmed by 8 bases and J by 2 bases, leaving 7 bases between them. The CDR3 loop reads CASHSGNQPQHF. The CDR3 region has the DNA TGTGCCAGCCACTCGGGCAATCAGCCCCAGCATTTT. Full variable domain (rest looked up from reference TRBV28 and TRBJ1-5): DVKVTQSSRYLVKRTGEKVFLECVQDMDHENMFWYRQDPGLGLRLIYFSYDVKMKEKGDIPEGYSVSREKKERFSLILESASTNQTSMYLCASHSGNQPQHFGDGTRLSIL.

The rearrangement joins TRBV5-8 to TRBJ2-2; 9 bases agree with TRBD2. The CDR3 extends over 15 amino acids. Germline CDR1 and CDR2: SGHTS and YDEGEE. Trimming took 1 base from V and 5 from J; bases not matched to a gene: 3. Here the CDR3 reads CASSLSGRLTGELFF. CDR3 coding DNA: TGTGCCAGCAGCTTGAGCGGGAGGTTGACCGGGGAGCTGTTTTTT.

The V and J genes are TRBV10-3 and TRBJ2-3, with 9 bases lining up with TRBD2. Germline V gene sequence: CDR1 ENHRY, CDR2 SYGVKD. This CDR3 region has 16 residues. V shed 5 bases and J 5 bases; nucleotides not matched to a gene: 11. Written as DNA, the CDR3 is TGTGCCATCAGTTCCGGGGTTGGCGGGAGGGTAGATACGCAGTATTTT. Translation: CAISSGVGGRVDTQYF.

The chain joins TRBV7-2 to TRBJ2-7; 8 nucleotides agree with TRBD2. The CDR3 is made up of 16 amino acids. The V gene end was trimmed by 5 bases and the J gene end by 3 bases; junction bases not matched to a gene: 12. CDR1 and CDR2 (germline): SGHTA, FQGNSA. The CDR3 DNA is TGTGCCAGCAGCGCCTGGGGCACTAGCGGATACTACGAGCAGTACTTC. It yields the protein CASSAWGTSGYYEQYF.

The chain joins TRBV9 to TRBJ2-3; D remains ambiguous. Between the trimmed V and J ends, which lost 2 bases and 2 bases, there was a span of 12 bases. CDR3 length: 15 residues. CDR1 and CDR2 from the germline V gene are SGDLS and YYNGEE. The CDR3 spells CASSVGLDSTDTQYF. DNA of the CDR3: TGTGCCAGCAGCGTTGGTCTAGACTCCACAGATACGCAGTATTTT.

V and J are TRBV2 and TRBJ2-3; 9 nucleotides match TRBD2. The V gene end was trimmed by 6 bases and the J gene end by 4 bases; junction bases not matched to a gene: 5. The CDR3 sequence is 14 residues long. CDR1 SNHLY and CDR2 FYNNEI come from the germline V gene. The DNA of the CDR3 is TGTGCCAGCAGGAAAGCGGGAGGATCAGATACGCAGTATTTT. Translating gives CASRKAGGSDTQYF.

The sample holds one count of this clone. This chain connects TRBV30 to TRBJ2-2, with unresolved D. The V end was cut by 2 bases, the J end by 0 bases, with 4 bases between. Germline V gene data show CDR1 as GTSNPN and CDR2 as SVGIG (reference sequence). The length of the CDR3 is 13 residues. The CDR3 coding sequence is TGTGCCTGGAGTCCCACGAACACCGGGGAGCTGTTTTTT. Translation: CAWSPTNTGELFF.

The chain uses TRBV18 and TRBJ2-2; maybe TRBD2 (5 bases). CDR3 length equals 16 residues. Germline V gene data show CDR1 as KGHSH and CDR2 as LQKENI. The germline V and J ends were trimmed by 3 bases and 1 base, with 12 bases remaining between them. The CDR3 nucleotides are TGTGCCAGCTCACCCCTGCTCGGGAAGAACACCGGGGAGCTGTTTTTT. This sequence encodes CASSPLLGKNTGELFF.